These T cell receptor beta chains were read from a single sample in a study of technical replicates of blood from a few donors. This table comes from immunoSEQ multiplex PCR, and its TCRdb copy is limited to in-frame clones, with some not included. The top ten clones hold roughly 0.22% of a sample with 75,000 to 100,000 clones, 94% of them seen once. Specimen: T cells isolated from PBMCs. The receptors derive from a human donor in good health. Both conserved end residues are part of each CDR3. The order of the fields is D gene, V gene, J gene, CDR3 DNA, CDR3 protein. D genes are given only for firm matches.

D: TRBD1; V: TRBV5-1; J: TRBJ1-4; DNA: TGCGCCAGCAGCGCTGGACAGGGGGGGGAAAAACTGTTTTTT; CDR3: CASSAGQGGEKLFF
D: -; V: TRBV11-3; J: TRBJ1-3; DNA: TGTGCCAGCAGCCGAGACAGGATGAGGATGTTTGGAAACACCATATATTTT; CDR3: CASSRDRMRMFGNTIYF
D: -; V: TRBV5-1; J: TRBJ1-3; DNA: TGCGCCAGCAGCTTGGAACCCGACAGCCTGCACGGAAACACCATATATTTT; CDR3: CASSLEPDSLHGNTIYF
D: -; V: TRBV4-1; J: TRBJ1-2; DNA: TGCGCCAGCAGCTACCGGTGGCAGGGCTCCTATGGCTACACCTTC; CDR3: CASSYRWQGSYGYTF
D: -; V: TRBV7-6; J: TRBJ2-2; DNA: TGTGCCAGCAGCTTGTCAAGGGAGCTGTTTTTT; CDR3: CASSLSRELFF
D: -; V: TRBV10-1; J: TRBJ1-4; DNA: TGCGCCAAGATGGCATTAGTCAGGTTGTTGAATGAAAAACTGTTTTTT; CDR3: CAKMALVRLLNEKLFF
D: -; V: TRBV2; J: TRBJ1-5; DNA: TGTGCCAGCAGTGAACAGGGTATAACGGAGCCCCAGCATTTT; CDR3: CASSEQGITEPQHF
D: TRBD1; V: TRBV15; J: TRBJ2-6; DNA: TGTGCCACCAGCGGAGGGACAGGGGCCGTCTCTGGGGCCAACGTCCTGACTTTC; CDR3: CATSGGTGAVSGANVLTF
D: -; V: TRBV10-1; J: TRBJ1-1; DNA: TGCGCCAGCAGAAGAGAGCGGAACACTGAAGCTTTCTTT; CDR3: CASRRERNTEAFF
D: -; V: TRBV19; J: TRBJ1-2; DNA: TGTGCCAGTAGTATAGATATTTGGACTGACGGGAACTATGGCTACACCTTC; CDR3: CASSIDIWTDGNYGYTF
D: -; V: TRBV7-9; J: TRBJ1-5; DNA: TGTGCCAGCAGCTTAGGACAGTGGGGCAGGGACTTAGGTGAGCCCCAGCATTTT; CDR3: CASSLGQWGRDLGEPQHF
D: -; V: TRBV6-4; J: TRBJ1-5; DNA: TGTGCCAGCAGTGACCGGTGGGGAGCTAATCAGCCCCAGCATTTT; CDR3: CASSDRWGANQPQHF
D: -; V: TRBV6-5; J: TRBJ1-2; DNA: TGTGCCAGCAGTTACACGGGGCGGGGTGGCTACACCTTC; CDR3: CASSYTGRGGYTF
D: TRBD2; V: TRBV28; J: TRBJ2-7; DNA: TGTGCCAGCAGACTAGCGGGGCCCTACGAGCAGTACTTC; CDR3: CASRLAGPYEQYF
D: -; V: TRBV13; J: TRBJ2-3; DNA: TGTGCCAGCAGCTTAGGCCCGGGGTACGGGACACCCGATGGAGATACGCAGTATTTT; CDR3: CASSLGPGYGTPDGDTQYF
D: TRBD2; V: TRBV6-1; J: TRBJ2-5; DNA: TGTGCCAGCACACGGACTAGCGCCCAAGAGACCCAGTACTTC; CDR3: CASTRTSAQETQYF
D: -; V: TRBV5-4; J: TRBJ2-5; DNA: TGTGCCAGCAGCCAAGGACAGTACCAAGAGACCCAGTACTTC; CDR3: CASSQGQYQETQYF
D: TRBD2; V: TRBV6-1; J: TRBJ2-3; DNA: TGTGCCAGCCGACTAGCGGGAGGAGCAGATACGCAGTATTTT; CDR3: CASRLAGGADTQYF
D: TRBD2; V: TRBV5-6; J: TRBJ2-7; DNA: TGTGCCAGCAGTCAAAGACTAGCGAGTTCCTACGAGCAGTACTTC; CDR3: CASSQRLASSYEQYF
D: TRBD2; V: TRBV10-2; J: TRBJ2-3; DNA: TGCGCCAGCAGTGTCTCCCTAGCGGGAGACGGGGGGTTCGGAGATACGCAGTATTTT; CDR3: CASSVSLAGDGGFGDTQYF
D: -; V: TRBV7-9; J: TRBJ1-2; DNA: TGTGCCAGCAGCTTACTTAGGGGTATCGACTATGGCTACACCTTC; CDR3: CASSLLRGIDYGYTF
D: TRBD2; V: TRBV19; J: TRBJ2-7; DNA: TGTGCCAGTAGTACACCGGGACTAGCGGTTTACGAGCAGTACTTC; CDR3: CASSTPGLAVYEQYF
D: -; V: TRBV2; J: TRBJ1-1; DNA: TGTGCCAGCAGTGAAGGGAAAACAGGGAACACTGAAGCTTTCTTT; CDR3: CASSEGKTGNTEAFF